This section outlines one TCR beta chain sequence together with its context. The data were obtained in a study of tumor-infiltrating lymphocytes in oesophageal squamous cell carcinoma. After removal of 5 bases from V and 6 bases from J, the junction contained 13 bases not matched to a gene. Germline CDR1 is SGHTA and CDR2 is FQGNSA. This CDR3 has 17 residues. TCRdb passed the PCR reads through MiXCR, listing each CDR3 protein once. This table holds under 15,000 distinct CDR3 sequences, over 50% found once. The sample comprised esophageal tumor tissue. The receptor was derived from a female donor with esophageal squamous cell carcinoma. This chain uses TRBV7-2 with TRBJ2-3, with TRBD2 identical over 11 bases. The CDR3 is CASSTPGSSGRRDTQYF. DNA of the CDR3: TGTGCCAGCAGCACCCCAGGGTCTAGCGGGAGGAGGGATACGCAGTATTTT.